This paragraph covers one T cell receptor beta chain sequence. Its specificity is unknown. These data belong to a study of T cell responses to AZD1222 COVID-19 vaccine. Whole-study results and caveats: Two AZD1222 doses significantly raised spike-specific TCR breadth and depth over controls.

Sequenced by immunoSEQ multiplex PCR; TCRdb stores in-frame clones only, minus some. This sample has under 200,000 clones, with around 93% found just once. Per the germline V gene, CDR1 is SGHDN and CDR2 is FVKESK. This CDR3 has 16 amino acids. V lost 5 bases and J lost 6; bases outside the gene matches: 9. The chain couples TRBV14 to TRBJ2-2, with 10 bases lining up with TRBD2. The material sequenced was peripheral blood, taken on day 0 of AZD1222 vaccination. The origin of this receptor is an adult in good health. The CDR3 is CASSSPSGRSAGELFF. CDR3 nucleotide sequence: TGTGCCAGCAGCTCCCCTAGCGGGAGAAGCGCCGGGGAGCTGTTTTTT.